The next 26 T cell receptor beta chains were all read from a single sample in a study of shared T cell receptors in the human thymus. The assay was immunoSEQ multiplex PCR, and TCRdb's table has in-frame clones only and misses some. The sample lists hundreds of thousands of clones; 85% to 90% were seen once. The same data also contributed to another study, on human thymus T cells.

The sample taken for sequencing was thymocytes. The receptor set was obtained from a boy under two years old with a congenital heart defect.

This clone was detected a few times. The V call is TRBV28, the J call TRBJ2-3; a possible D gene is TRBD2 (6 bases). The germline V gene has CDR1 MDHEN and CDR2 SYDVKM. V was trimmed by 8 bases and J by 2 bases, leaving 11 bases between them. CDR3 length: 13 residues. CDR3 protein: CASQGLATDTQYF. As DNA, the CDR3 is TGTGCCAGCCAGGGACTTGCCACAGATACGCAGTATTTT. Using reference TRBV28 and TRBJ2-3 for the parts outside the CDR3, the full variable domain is DVKVTQSSRYLVKRTGEKVFLECVQDMDHENMFWYRQDPGLGLRLIYFSYDVKMKEKGDIPEGYSVSREKKERFSLILESASTNQTSMYLCASQGLATDTQYFGPGTRLTVL.

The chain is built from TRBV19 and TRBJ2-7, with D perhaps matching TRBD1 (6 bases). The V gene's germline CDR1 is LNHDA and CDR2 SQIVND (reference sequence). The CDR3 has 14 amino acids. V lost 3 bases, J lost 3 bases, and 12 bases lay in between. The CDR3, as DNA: TGTGCCAGTAGTATCCGGGACACAGTCTACGAGCAGTACTTC. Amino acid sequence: CASSIRDTVYEQYF.

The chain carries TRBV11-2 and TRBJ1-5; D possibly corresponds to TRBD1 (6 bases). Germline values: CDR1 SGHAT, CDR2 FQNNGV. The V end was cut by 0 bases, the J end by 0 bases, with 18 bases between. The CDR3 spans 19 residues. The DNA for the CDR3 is TGTGCCAGCAGCTTAGATCCTGGGGGCCGAGGGGGTAGCAATCAGCCCCAGCATTTT. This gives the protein CASSLDPGGRGGSNQPQHF.

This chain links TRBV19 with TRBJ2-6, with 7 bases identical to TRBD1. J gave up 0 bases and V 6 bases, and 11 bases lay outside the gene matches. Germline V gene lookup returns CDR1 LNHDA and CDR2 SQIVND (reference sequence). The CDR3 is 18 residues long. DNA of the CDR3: TGTGCCAGTAGGTGGACAGGACTTCCCTTCTCTGGGGCCAACGTCCTGACTTTC. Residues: CASRWTGLPFSGANVLTF.

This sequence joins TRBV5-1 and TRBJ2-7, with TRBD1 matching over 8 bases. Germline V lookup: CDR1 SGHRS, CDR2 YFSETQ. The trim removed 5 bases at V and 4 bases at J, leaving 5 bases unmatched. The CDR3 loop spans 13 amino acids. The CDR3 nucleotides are TGCGCCAGCAGGGGCAGGGGGCCGTACGAGCAGTACTTC. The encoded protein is CASRGRGPYEQYF.

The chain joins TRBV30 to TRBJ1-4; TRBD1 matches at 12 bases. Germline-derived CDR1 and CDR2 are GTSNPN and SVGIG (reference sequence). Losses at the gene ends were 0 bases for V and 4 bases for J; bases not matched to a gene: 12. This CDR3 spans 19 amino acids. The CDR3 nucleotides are TGTGCCTGGAGTGTGGCCCCAGGGACAGGGGGCAGGGGTAATGAAAAACTGTTTTTT. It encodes CAWSVAPGTGGRGNEKLFF. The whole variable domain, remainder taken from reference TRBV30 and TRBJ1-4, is SQTIHQWPATLVQPVGSPLSLECTVEGTSNPNLYWYRQAAGRGLQLLFYSVGIGQISSEVPQNLSASRPQDRQFILSSKKLLLSDSGFYLCAWSVAPGTGGRGNEKLFFGSGTQLSVL.

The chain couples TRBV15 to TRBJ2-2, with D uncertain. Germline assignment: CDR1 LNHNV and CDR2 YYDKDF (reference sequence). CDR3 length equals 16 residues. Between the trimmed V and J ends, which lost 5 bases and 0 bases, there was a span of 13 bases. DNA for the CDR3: TGTGCCACCAGCTCCCAGACACGATCGAACACCGGGGAGCTGTTTTTT. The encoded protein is CATSSQTRSNTGELFF.

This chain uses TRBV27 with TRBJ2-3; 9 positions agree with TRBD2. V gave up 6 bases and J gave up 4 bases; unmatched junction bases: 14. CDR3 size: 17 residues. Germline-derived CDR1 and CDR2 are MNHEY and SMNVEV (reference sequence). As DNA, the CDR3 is TGTGCCAGCAGCCCCACTAGGCGGGAGGGCCCCGCAGATACGCAGTATTTT. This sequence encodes CASSPTRREGPADTQYF.

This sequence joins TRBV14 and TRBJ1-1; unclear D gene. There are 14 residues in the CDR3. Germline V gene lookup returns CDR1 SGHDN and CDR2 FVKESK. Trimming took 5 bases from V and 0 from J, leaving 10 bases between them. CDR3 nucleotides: TGTGCCAGCAGCAAAGGGCATGTGAACACTGAAGCTTTCTTT. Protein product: CASSKGHVNTEAFF.

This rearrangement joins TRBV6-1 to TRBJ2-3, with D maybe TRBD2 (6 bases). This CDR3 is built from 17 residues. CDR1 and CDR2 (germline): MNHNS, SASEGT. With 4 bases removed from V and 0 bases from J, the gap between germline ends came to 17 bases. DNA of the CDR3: TGTGCCAGCAGTGGCCCTGTTGCGGGGTATAGCACAGATACGCAGTATTTT. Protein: CASSGPVAGYSTDTQYF.

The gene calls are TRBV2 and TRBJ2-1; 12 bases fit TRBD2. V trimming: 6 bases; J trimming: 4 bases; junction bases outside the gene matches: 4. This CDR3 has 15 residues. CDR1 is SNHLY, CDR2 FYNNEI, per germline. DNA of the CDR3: TGTGCCAGCAGGCCCGGACTAGCGGGGTACAATGAGCAGTTCTTC. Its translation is CASRPGLAGYNEQFF.

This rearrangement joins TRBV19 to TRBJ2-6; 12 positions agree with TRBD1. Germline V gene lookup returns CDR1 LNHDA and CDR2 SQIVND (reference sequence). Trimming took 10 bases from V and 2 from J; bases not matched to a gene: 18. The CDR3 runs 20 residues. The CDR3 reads CATSGQGAQRSSAGANVLTF. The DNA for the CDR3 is TGTGCCACCTCGGGACAGGGGGCGCAACGCAGCTCGGCTGGGGCCAACGTCCTGACTTTC.

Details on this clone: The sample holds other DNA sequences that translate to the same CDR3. The CDR3 sequence: CASSEPQEESYEQYF. The CDR3 DNA sequence: TGTGCCAGCAGTGAACCCCAGGAGGAATCCTACGAGCAGTACTTC. The V gene is TRBV6-1, the J gene TRBJ2-7; D might be TRBD2 (5 bases). This CDR3 comprises 15 residues. V lost 2 bases and J 1 base, leaving 12 bases between the germline ends. Germline assignment: CDR1 MNHNS and CDR2 SASEGT.

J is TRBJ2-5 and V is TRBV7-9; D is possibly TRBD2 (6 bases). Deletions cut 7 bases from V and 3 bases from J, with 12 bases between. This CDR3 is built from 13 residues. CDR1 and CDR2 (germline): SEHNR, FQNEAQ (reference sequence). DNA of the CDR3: TGTGCCAGCACCAGGACGGGGGAAGAGACCCAGTACTTC. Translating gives CASTRTGEETQYF.

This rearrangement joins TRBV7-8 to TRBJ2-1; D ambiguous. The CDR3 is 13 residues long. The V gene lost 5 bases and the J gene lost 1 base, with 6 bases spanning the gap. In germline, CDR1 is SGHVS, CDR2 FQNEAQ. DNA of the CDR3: TGTGCCAGCAGCCCCCCTTCCTACAATGAGCAGTTCTTC. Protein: CASSPPSYNEQFF.

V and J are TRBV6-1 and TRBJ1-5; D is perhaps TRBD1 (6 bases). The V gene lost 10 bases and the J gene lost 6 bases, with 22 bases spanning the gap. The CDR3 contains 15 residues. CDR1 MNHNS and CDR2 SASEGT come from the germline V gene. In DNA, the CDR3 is TGTGCCACCAACACAGGGAAGGGAAATGGTCAGCCCCAGCATTTT. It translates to CATNTGKGNGQPQHF.

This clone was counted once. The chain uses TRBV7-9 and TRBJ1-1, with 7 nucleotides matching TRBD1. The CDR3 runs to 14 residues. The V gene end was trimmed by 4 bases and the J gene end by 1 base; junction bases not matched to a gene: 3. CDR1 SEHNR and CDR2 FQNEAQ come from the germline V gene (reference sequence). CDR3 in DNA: TGTGCCAGCAGCTGGACAGGTGGGAACACTGAAGCTTTCTTT. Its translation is CASSWTGGNTEAFF.

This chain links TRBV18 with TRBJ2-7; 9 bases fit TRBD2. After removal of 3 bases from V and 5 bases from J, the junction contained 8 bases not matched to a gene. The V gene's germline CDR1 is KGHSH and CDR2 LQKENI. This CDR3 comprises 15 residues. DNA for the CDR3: TGTGCCAGCTCACCCCAAGCGGGAGGAATGAACGAGCAGTACTTC. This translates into CASSPQAGGMNEQYF.

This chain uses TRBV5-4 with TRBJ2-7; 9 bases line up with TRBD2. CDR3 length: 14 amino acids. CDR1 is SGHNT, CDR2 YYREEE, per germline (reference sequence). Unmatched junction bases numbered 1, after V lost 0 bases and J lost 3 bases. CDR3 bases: TGTGCCAGCAGCTTGGATAGCGGGAGCTACGAGCAGTACTTC. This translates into CASSLDSGSYEQYF.

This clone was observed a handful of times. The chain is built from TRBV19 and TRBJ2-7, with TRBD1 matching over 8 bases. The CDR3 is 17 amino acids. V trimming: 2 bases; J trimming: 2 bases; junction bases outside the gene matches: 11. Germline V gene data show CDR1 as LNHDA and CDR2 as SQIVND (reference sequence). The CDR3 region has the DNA TGTGCCAGTAGTATACAGGGCGGACAGGGCCGGACCTACGAGCAGTACTTC. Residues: CASSIQGGQGRTYEQYF.

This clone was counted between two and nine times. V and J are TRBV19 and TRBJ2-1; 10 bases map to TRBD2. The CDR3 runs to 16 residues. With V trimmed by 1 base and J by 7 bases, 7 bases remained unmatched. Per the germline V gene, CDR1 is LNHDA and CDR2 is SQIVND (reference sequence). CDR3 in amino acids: CASSIVASGSWNEQFF. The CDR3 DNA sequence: TGTGCCAGTAGTATAGTTGCTAGCGGGAGTTGGAATGAGCAGTTCTTC.

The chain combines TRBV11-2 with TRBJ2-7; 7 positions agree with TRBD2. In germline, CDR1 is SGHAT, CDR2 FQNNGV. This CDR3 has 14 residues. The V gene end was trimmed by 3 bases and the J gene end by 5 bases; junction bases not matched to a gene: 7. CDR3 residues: CASSLWRTSHEQYF. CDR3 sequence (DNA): TGTGCCAGCAGCTTGTGGAGGACTAGTCACGAGCAGTACTTC.

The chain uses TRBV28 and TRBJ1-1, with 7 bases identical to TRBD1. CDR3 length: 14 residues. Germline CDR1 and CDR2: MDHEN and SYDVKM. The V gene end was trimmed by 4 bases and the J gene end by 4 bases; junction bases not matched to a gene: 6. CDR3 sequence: CASSSRGLGTEAFF. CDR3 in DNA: TGTGCCAGCAGTTCGAGGGGGCTAGGCACTGAAGCTTTCTTT.

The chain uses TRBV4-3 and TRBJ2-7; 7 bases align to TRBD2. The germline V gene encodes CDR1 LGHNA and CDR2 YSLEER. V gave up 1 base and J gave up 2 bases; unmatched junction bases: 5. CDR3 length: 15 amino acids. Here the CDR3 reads CASSQVASGTYEQYF. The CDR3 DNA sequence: TGCGCCAGCAGCCAAGTGGCTAGCGGAACCTACGAGCAGTACTTC.

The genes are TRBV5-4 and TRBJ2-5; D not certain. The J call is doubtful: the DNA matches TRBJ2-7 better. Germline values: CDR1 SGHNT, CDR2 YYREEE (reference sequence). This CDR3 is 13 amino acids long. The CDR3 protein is CASGISLNYEQYF. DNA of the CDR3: TGTGCCAGCGGTATAAGTCTCAACTACGAGCAGTACTTC.

As DNA, the CDR3 is TGTGCCAGCAGCCCGTCGGGGGGGGCGGGGTATGGCTACACCTTC. Translated: CASSPSGGAGYGYTF. The chain joins TRBV9 to TRBJ1-2; a weak D match, TRBD1 (6 bases). Per germline, CDR1 SGDLS and CDR2 YYNGEE. CDR3 length: 15 residues. Trimming shortened V by 4 bases and J by 5 bases, and 18 bases separated the two germline ends.